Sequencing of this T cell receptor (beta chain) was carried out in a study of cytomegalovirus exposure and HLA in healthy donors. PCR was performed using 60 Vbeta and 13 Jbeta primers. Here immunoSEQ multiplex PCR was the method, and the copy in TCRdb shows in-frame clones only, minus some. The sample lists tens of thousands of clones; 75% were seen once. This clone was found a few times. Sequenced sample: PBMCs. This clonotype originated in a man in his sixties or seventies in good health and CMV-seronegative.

For the CDR3, the DNA is TGTGCCAGCAGTGGGGCAGGGTATGGCTACACCTTC. Amino acid sequence: CASSGAGYGYTF. The gene calls are TRBV25-1 and TRBJ1-2; D is possibly TRBD1 (5 bases). The CDR3 sequence is 12 residues long. In germline, CDR1 is MGHDK, CDR2 SYGVNS. V was pared by 4 bases and J by 5 bases, with 8 bases between.